The rows below give T cell receptor beta chains drawn from one sample of a study of OX40 agonist ivuxolimab in advanced cancers. Sequencing used immunoSEQ multiplex PCR; TCRdb keeps in-frame clones, though not all of them. Counted here are around 50,000 clones, about four fifths occurring once; the ten biggest clones make up about 1.9%. Sample: CD4+ or CD8+ T cells sorted from blood, taken in a trial of the OX40 agonist ivuxolimab. These receptors came from an adult with an advanced solid tumor such as melanoma, head and neck, liver or kidney cancer. Each CDR3 is given with its conserved first and last residue. D genes are given only for firm matches. Size tells how often a clone was seen (once, few, many) or the class of an expanded clone, and some rows leave it out.

few	TRBJ2-7	TRBD1	TRBV9	CASSVAIGTEYEQYF	TGTGCCAGCAGCGTAGCTATCGGGACAGAGTACGAGCAGTACTTC
once	TRBJ2-1	TRBD2	TRBV9	CASSGGGSSYNEQFF	TGTGCCAGCAGCGGGGGCGGGAGCTCCTACAATGAGCAGTTCTTC
few	TRBJ1-3	TRBD1	TRBV18	CASSDRGRGSGNTIYF	TGTGCCAGCTCGGACAGGGGGCGAGGCTCTGGAAACACCATATATTTT
NA	TRBJ1-5	NA	TRBV11-3	CASSPTGGDQPQHF	TGTGCCAGCAGCCCGACCGGTGGGGATCAGCCCCAGCATTTT
NA	TRBJ1-5	NA	TRBV28	CASSLGQQNQPQHF	TGTGCCAGCAGTCTAGGACAGCAGAATCAGCCCCAGCATTTT
NA	TRBJ2-3	NA	TRBV4-1	CASSQVNLISTDTQYF	TGCGCCAGCAGCCAAGTTAACCTAATTAGCACAGATACGCAGTATTTT
NA	TRBJ1-5	NA	TRBV7-2	CASSSDRANQPQHF	TGTGCCAGCAGCTCGGACAGAGCCAATCAGCCCCAGCATTTT
NA	TRBJ1-2	NA	TRBV28	CAASTANYGYTF	TGTGCCGCCTCGACAGCTAACTATGGCTACACCTTC
few	TRBJ2-1	NA	TRBV6-4	CASRPGLGYNEQFF	TGTGCCAGCAGACCGGGACTGGGCTACAATGAGCAGTTCTTC
NA	TRBJ2-3	NA	TRBV6-4	CASSPEAADTQYF	TGTGCCAGCAGCCCCGAAGCTGCAGATACGCAGTATTTT
NA	TRBJ2-3	NA	TRBV30	CAWSDRGASTDTQYF	TGTGCCTGGAGCGACCGGGGGGCAAGCACAGATACGCAGTATTTT
NA	TRBJ1-2	NA	TRBV27	CASRSNRAGYTF	TGTGCCAGCAGGTCCAACAGGGCTGGCTACACCTTC
NA	TRBJ1-5	NA	TRBV9	CASSGKPEGPQHF	TGTGCCAGCAGCGGGAAGCCAGAGGGACCCCAGCATTTT
NA	TRBJ2-1	NA	TRBV5-1	CASSLVGKSYNEQFF	TGCGCCAGCAGCTTGGTCGGGAAGTCCTACAATGAGCAGTTCTTC
NA	TRBJ2-7	NA	TRBV6-6	CASTTGPPYEQYF	TGTGCCAGCACCACAGGGCCCCCCTACGAGCAGTACTTC
NA	TRBJ1-5	TRBD1	TRBV18	CASSPRTGAPNQPQHF	TGTGCCAGCTCACCCCGGACAGGGGCCCCCAATCAGCCCCAGCATTTT
NA	TRBJ2-7	NA	TRBV2	CASSDTAEQYF	TGTGCCAGCAGTGATACCGCCGAGCAGTACTTC
NA	TRBJ2-2	TRBD1	TRBV13	CASSFQRTGYIPGELFF	TGTGCCAGCAGCTTTCAGAGGACAGGGTATATCCCCGGGGAGCTGTTTTTT
NA	TRBJ2-1	NA	TRBV10-2	CASSESQIVPYNEQFF	TGCGCCAGCAGTGAGTCGCAGATTGTCCCCTACAATGAGCAGTTCTTC
NA	TRBJ2-5	NA	TRBV25-1	CASANEAGETQYF	TGTGCCAGCGCAAACGAGGCTGGGGAGACCCAGTACTTC
NA	TRBJ1-1	NA	TRBV27	CASSSHGMNTEAFF	TGTGCCAGCAGTTCCCACGGGATGAACACTGAAGCTTTCTTT
few	TRBJ1-6	TRBD1	TRBV7-2	CASSSRTGGSNSPLHF	TGTGCCAGCAGCTCCCGGACAGGGGGAAGCAATTCACCCCTCCACTTT
NA	TRBJ2-1	NA	TRBV5-8	CASTLITSYNEQFF	TGTGCCAGCACCCTAATTACAAGCTACAATGAGCAGTTCTTC
NA	TRBJ2-5	NA	TRBV18	CASSLQERETQYF	TGTGCCAGCTCCCTACAGGAGCGGGAGACCCAGTACTTC
NA	TRBJ2-7	NA	TRBV18	CASSSAGISREQYF	TGTGCCAGCTCATCGGCGGGAATCTCTAGGGAGCAGTACTTC
NA	TRBJ1-1	NA	TRBV13	CATRPYEVAEAFF	TGTGCCACCCGACCCTACGAGGTCGCTGAAGCTTTCTTT
few	TRBJ2-1	TRBD1	TRBV19	CASSIQGQLGPYNEQFF	TGTGCCAGTAGTATACAGGGACAGTTGGGACCCTACAATGAGCAGTTCTTC
NA	TRBJ1-3	NA	TRBV11-2	CASSPHHPRGNTIYF	TGTGCCAGCAGCCCTCATCACCCCAGAGGAAACACCATATATTTT
NA	TRBJ1-5	NA	TRBV19	CASSFSLHRGNQPQHF	TGTGCCAGTAGTTTTAGCCTTCACAGAGGCAATCAGCCCCAGCATTTT
few	TRBJ1-4	NA	TRBV19	CASSNPRELNEKLFF	TGTGCCAGTAGCAACCCGAGAGAACTTAATGAAAAACTGTTTTTT
few	TRBJ2-1	NA	TRBV11-3	CASSLGPAYNEQFF	TGTGCCAGCAGCTTAGGGCCAGCCTACAATGAGCAGTTCTTC
NA	TRBJ1-2	TRBD1	TRBV6-1	CASSDGQGASRGYTF	TGTGCCAGCAGTGATGGACAGGGGGCTTCTAGAGGCTACACCTTC
NA	TRBJ2-7	TRBD2	TRBV29-1	CSHKPGTSGSRTEQYF	TGCAGCCATAAACCGGGGACTAGCGGGAGCCGGACGGAGCAGTACTTC
NA	TRBJ1-4	NA	TRBV6-1	CASSEGTGRGEKLFF	TGTGCCAGCAGTGAAGGAACGGGCCGGGGTGAAAAACTGTTTTTT
NA	TRBJ1-1	NA	TRBV9	CASSVEPENTEAFF	TGTGCCAGCAGCGTGGAACCAGAGAACACTGAAGCTTTCTTT
NA	TRBJ2-5	TRBD2	TRBV6-6	CASYGLAGLEETQYF	TGTGCCAGCTATGGACTAGCGGGCCTGGAAGAGACCCAGTACTTC
once	TRBJ2-7	TRBD1	TRBV5-1	CASSLPTGTGFFEQYF	TGTGCCAGCAGCTTGCCCACCGGGACAGGGTTTTTCGAGCAGTACTTC
NA	TRBJ1-5	NA	TRBV18	CASSPGTTDSNQPQHF	TGTGCCAGCTCACCCGGGACTACCGATAGCAATCAGCCCCAGCATTTT
NA	TRBJ2-7	NA	TRBV19	CASSIVEGPAYEQYF	TGTGCCAGTAGTATAGTCGAGGGCCCAGCATACGAGCAGTACTTC
NA	TRBJ1-4	NA	TRBV6-1	CASSDGGTNEKLFF	TGTGCCAGCAGTGATGGAGGAACTAATGAAAAACTGTTTTTT
NA	TRBJ1-5	TRBD1	TRBV11-2	CASSNTQGPGRPQHF	TGTGCCAGCAGCAATACACAGGGGCCGGGGAGGCCCCAGCATTTT
NA	TRBJ2-7	NA	TRBV6-5	CASTTGPPYEQYF	TGTGCCAGCACCACAGGGCCCCCCTACGAGCAGTACTTC
NA	TRBJ1-3	TRBD1	TRBV9	CASSVAQGARGNTIYF	TGTGCCAGCAGCGTAGCCCAGGGGGCGAGGGGAAACACCATATATTTT